The entry below describes one TCR beta chain. V gave up 3 bases and J gave up 6 bases, with 6 bases separating them. From germline, CDR1 is SGHAT and CDR2 FQDESV (reference sequence). The CDR3 has 12 residues. Authors' processing steps: Nucleated cell number was recorded as an estimate derived from reference gene primer amplification. Some clones are missing from TCRdb's copy, which holds only in-frame ones; the method was immunoSEQ multiplex PCR. The V and J calls and clone size are taken from that table; D and trimming were inferred from the DNA. The sample consists of some 100,000 clones, 85% to 90% of them appearing once. The sample comes from a study of blood T cell repertoires in COVID-19.

This clonotype originated in a human donor in a cohort sampled during active COVID-19. Source material: peripheral blood. The chain uses TRBV11-1 and TRBJ2-1, with D possibly matching TRBD1 (5 bases). CDR3 region: CASSFRANEQFF. The CDR3 nucleotides are TGTGCCAGCAGCTTCAGGGCCAATGAGCAGTTCTTC.